This T cell receptor (beta chain) was identified in a study of CD4 T cells in relation to SARS-CoV-2 and coronaviruses. Overall study: Median patient age was almost 40 years, spanning 21 to 72 years. A couple of subjects were Hispanic; patients were roughly 8 males and a handful of females.

Generated by immunoSEQ multiplex PCR, the TCRdb table keeps only in-frame clones and is missing some. The data show some 38,000 clones, around four fifths seen once. Comment on this clone: The antigen is unknown.

Naive and memory CD4+ T cells were separated from cryopreserved PBMCs. For approximately 10 days, 10^5 sorted CD4+ cells grew with T cell-depleted PBMCs and CEF. The CDR3 contains 15 residues. CDR1 and CDR2 (germline): SNHLY, FYNNEI. The V and J ends lost 6 bases and 2 bases, in that order; junction bases with no gene match: 9. The TCR comes from an adult with COVID-19. The chain couples TRBV2 to TRBJ2-7; 8 nucleotides match TRBD1. Sequencing was performed on memory CD4+ T cells from PBMCs, cultured in vitro. The CDR3 region has the DNA TGTGCCAGCAGGGAGAGAAGACAGGGGACCTACGAGCAGTACTTC. Encoded protein: CASRERRQGTYEQYF. Full variable domain (missing parts from reference TRBV2 and TRBJ2-7): EPEVTQTPSHQVTQMGQEVILRCVPISNHLYFYWYRQILGQKVEFLVSFYNNEISEKSEIFDDQFSVERPDGSNFTLKIRSTKLEDSAMYFCASRERRQGTYEQYFGPGTRLTVT.